One and the same sample provided the 15 T cell receptor beta chains below, sequenced in a study of shared T cell receptors in the human thymus. Profiling relied on immunoSEQ multiplex PCR, and the TCRdb table lists in-frame clones only, not all of them. The sample includes 500,000 to 550,000 clones, 78% of them seen just once. This sample was also put to use in a study of human thymus T cells.

The material sequenced was thymocytes. The receptors originated from a boy under two years old with a congenital heart defect.

The CDR3 sequence is CASSSNRENTIYF. In nucleotides, the CDR3 is TGCGCCAGCAGCTCGAACAGGGAGAACACCATATATTTT. The gene calls are TRBV5-1 and TRBJ1-3; a weak D match, TRBD1 (6 bases). V was trimmed by 3 bases and J by 7 bases, leaving 11 bases between them. Germline V gene lookup returns CDR1 SGHRS and CDR2 YFSETQ. The length of the CDR3 is 13 residues.

The gene calls are TRBV7-2 and TRBJ2-7, with 10 bases aligning to TRBD1. Germline CDR1 SGHTA, CDR2 FQGNSA. With 1 base clipped from V and 3 bases from J, the junction kept 12 bases outside the gene matches. The CDR3 has 18 residues. Here the CDR3 reads CASSLGGQGVNVFYEQYF. The CDR3 DNA is TGTGCCAGCAGCTTAGGTGGACAGGGGGTTAATGTGTTCTACGAGCAGTACTTC.

This chain joins TRBV12-1 and TRBJ1-2; TRBD1 was called by the table and not checked on the DNA. TRBV12-1 is a pseudogene. The CDR3 totals 17 residues. The chain's CDR3 is CASSFAGTGGLEGGYTF. DNA of the CDR3: TGTGCCAGCAGCTTTGCCGGGACAGGCGGTCTAGAAGGAGGCTACACCTTC.

V and J are TRBV12-5 and TRBJ2-6, with TRBD1 identical over 9 bases. Trimming cost V 7 bases and J 0 bases; bases outside gene matches: 10. The length of the CDR3 is 18 residues. CDR1 is LGHNT, CDR2 FRNRAP, per germline. The CDR3 loop reads CASARPGQGHSGANVLTF. Here the CDR3 DNA reads TGTGCTAGTGCCAGACCGGGACAGGGCCACTCTGGGGCCAACGTCCTGACTTTC.

The V call is TRBV14, the J call TRBJ2-7; D possibly corresponds to TRBD2 (6 bases). Per the germline V gene, CDR1 is SGHDN and CDR2 is FVKESK. The CDR3 extends over 15 amino acids. Trimming left V 1 base short and J 0 bases short, with 10 bases between. CDR3 protein: CASSQAGGASYEQYF. For the CDR3, the DNA is TGTGCCAGCAGCCAAGCCGGCGGGGCCTCCTACGAGCAGTACTTC. Drawing the rest from reference TRBV14 and TRBJ2-7, the complete variable domain is EAGVTQFPSHSVIEKGQTVTLRCDPISGHDNLYWYRRVMGKEIKFLLHFVKESKQDESGMPNNRFLAERTGGTYSTLKVQPAELEDSGVYFCASSQAGGASYEQYFGPGTRLTVT.

This clone was observed once. The chain is built from TRBV30 and TRBJ2-7, with TRBD1 identical over 8 bases. In germline, CDR1 is GTSNPN, CDR2 SVGIG (reference sequence). The trim removed 7 bases at V and 0 bases at J, leaving 14 bases unmatched. The CDR3 sequence is 16 residues long. The CDR3 loop is CAFITLNGQGSYEQYF. In nucleotides, the CDR3 is TGTGCCTTTATCACCCTTAACGGACAGGGCTCCTACGAGCAGTACTTC.

This clone was seen a single time. The chain employs TRBV9 and TRBJ2-3; tentative D call: TRBD1 (6 bases). The V end lost 1 base, the J end lost 0 bases, and 18 bases lay between the germline ends. The CDR3 totals 18 residues. The germline gives CDR1 SGDLS, CDR2 YYNGEE. The CDR3 here is CASSVSGGPNSSTDTQYF. The CDR3 DNA follows: TGTGCCAGCAGCGTATCTGGGGGCCCTAACTCTAGCACAGATACGCAGTATTTT.

There are a few counts of this clone. The chain uses TRBV4-2 and TRBJ1-1; 8 bases align to TRBD1. The CDR3 is 18 amino acids. Germline V gene sequence: CDR1 LGHNA, CDR2 YNFKEQ. Trimming removed 1 base from V and 4 bases from J; junction bases left unmatched: 14. The CDR3 sequence: CASSQVDRAKGTGTEAFF. The CDR3, as DNA: TGTGCCAGCAGCCAAGTGGACAGGGCGAAAGGTACGGGCACTGAAGCTTTCTTT.

The chain carries TRBV7-6 and TRBJ2-7; 7 bases are shared with TRBD2. Germline CDR1 and CDR2: SGHVS and FNYEAQ. Trimming removed 5 bases from V and 3 bases from J; junction bases left unmatched: 1. This CDR3 is built from 12 residues. The DNA for the CDR3 is TGTGCCAGCAGCGAGCGGGGCTACGAGCAGTACTTC. Translation: CASSERGYEQYF.

The sample holds a few counts of this clone. V gene TRBV21-1 combines with J gene TRBJ2-7; TRBD2, the D gene given by the table, was not confirmed from the DNA. TRBV21-1 is recorded as a pseudogene. This CDR3 is built from 16 residues. The CDR3, as DNA: TGTGCCAGCAGCAAAGCGCGGAGCGGGAGAACCTACGAGCAGTACTTC. This gives the protein CASSKARSGRTYEQYF.

The chain employs TRBV28 and TRBJ2-7; 7 bases match TRBD2. V lost 0 bases and J lost 6; bases outside the gene matches: 8. The CDR3 is 15 amino acids. Germline V CDR1 and CDR2: MDHEN, SYDVKM. CDR3 sequence: CASSLCPGTTGEQYF. The CDR3 DNA reads TGTGCCAGCAGTTTATGCCCGGGGACTACTGGCGAGCAGTACTTC.

V is TRBV2 and J is TRBJ2-1, with D possibly matching TRBD2 (5 bases). Trimming took 5 bases from V and 4 from J, leaving 6 bases between them. The CDR3 contains 12 residues. Per germline, CDR1 SNHLY and CDR2 FYNNEI. The CDR3 spells CASSWTYNEQFF. Written as DNA, the CDR3 is TGTGCCAGCAGTTGGACTTACAATGAGCAGTTCTTC.

This clone was detected a few times. The V and J genes are TRBV6-4 and TRBJ2-1; 11 positions agree with TRBD2. The CDR3 consists of 16 residues. The junction had 3 bases not matched to a gene; V was cut back by 3 bases and J by 2 bases. Germline-derived CDR1 and CDR2 are MRHNA and SNTAGT. CDR3 nucleotides: TGTGCCAGCAGTGAGACTAGCGGGAATACCTACAATGAGCAGTTCTTC. It is translated as CASSETSGNTYNEQFF.

The rearrangement links TRBV20-1 to TRBJ1-2; D gene uncertain. Per germline, CDR1 DFQATT and CDR2 SNEGSKA (reference sequence). V lost 2 bases and J 4 bases, leaving 5 bases between the germline ends. This CDR3 is 11 amino acids long. CDR3 protein: CSARKAYGYTF. The CDR3 region has the DNA TGCAGTGCTAGAAAAGCCTATGGCTACACCTTC.

The V gene is TRBV11-2, the J gene TRBJ2-3, with 9 bases identical to TRBD1. Germline lookup yields CDR1 SGHAT and CDR2 FQNNGV. The V segment lost 1 base and the J segment 0 bases; nucleotides outside the gene matches: 2. This CDR3 spans 16 amino acids. CDR3 coding DNA: TGTGCCAGCAGCTTAGCGGGACAGGGCAGCACAGATACGCAGTATTTT. As protein: CASSLAGQGSTDTQYF.